This TCR beta chain appears in the sequencing data of a study of shared clonotypes between healthy human individuals. Study background: Each donor contributed plates that comprised three CD4 naive, three CD4 memory, two CD8 naive and one CD8 memory.

Libraries were prepared by immunoSEQ multiplex PCR; TCRdb keeps only in-frame clonotypes and omits some of them. This sample carries around 1.4 million clones, 97% to 99% of them seen once, and the ten largest clones take around 0.33%. Germline V gene data show CDR1 as ENHRY and CDR2 as SYGVKD. Trimming left V 10 bases short and J 5 bases short, with 20 bases between. This CDR3 contains 14 residues. The genes are TRBV10-3 and TRBJ2-5; D possibly matches TRBD1 or TRBD2 (5 bases each). This TCR came from a man aged 25 to 45 in good health. Sequences were obtained from naive CD4+ T cells sorted from blood. Subset given: CD45RA+ positively selected. The CDR3 region has the DNA TGTGCCACCCGGGACGGCCAAGGTTGGGAGACCCAGTACTTC. Its protein product is CATRDGQGWETQYF.